The clone carrying this TCR beta chain was seen at least ten times. This record belongs to a study of blood T cells in healthy people across ages. In terms of origin and age, donors were healthy Caucasian individuals from Russia aged 6 to 90. The CDR3 length is 14 residues. Trimming removed 4 bases from V and 4 bases from J, with 13 bases in between. From germline, CDR1 is SGHAT and CDR2 FQNNGV. Sample-barcoded 5' priming and a J-beta primer mix drove a second PCR of roughly 6 to 12 cycles. MiXCR, run by TCRdb on the 5' RACE reads, gives a single entry per CDR3 protein. The sample lists 800,000 to 950,000 distinct CDR3 sequences; around 29% were seen once. A further study also used this sample, focusing on T cells of mothers and their children. As that study records: Samples were obtained from a few healthy Caucasian mothers and their six children. Regardless of relatedness, pairs show thymic selection shaping TCR recombination output in a similar manner. Not a single persistent microchimeric T cell clone was detected.

The sequenced sample consisted of blood. The chain links TRBV11-2 to TRBJ1-1; TRBD1 might be the D (5 bases). The clonotype was recovered from a woman aged 40 to 50 in good health. The CDR3 coding sequence is TGTGCCAGCAGCTCCCAGGGTGGAGGCACTGAAGCTTTCTTT. It specifies CASSSQGGGTEAFF.